This T cell receptor beta chain is drawn from a study of T-cell memory formation after mild COVID-19. In germline, CDR1 is MGHRA, CDR2 YSYEKL. CDR3 length: 14 amino acids. The germline V and J ends were trimmed by 0 bases and 0 bases, with 4 bases remaining between them. TCRdb reprocessed the 5' RACE reads with MiXCR, giving one entry per CDR3 protein. Of around 210,000 distinct CDR3 sequences in the sample, roughly 10% were seen once. This clonotype was seen a few times. This TCR was recovered from a man in his late teens or twenties who had mild COVID-19 (a few samples of this study predate the infection). Cell type and time point are not known. Sample: PBMCs or a T cell subset sorted from them (not recorded which). The chain is built from TRBV4-1 and TRBJ2-3; D not resolved. The DNA for the CDR3 is TGCGCCAGCAGCCAAGAACCTAGCACAGATACGCAGTATTTT. Residues: CASSQEPSTDTQYF.